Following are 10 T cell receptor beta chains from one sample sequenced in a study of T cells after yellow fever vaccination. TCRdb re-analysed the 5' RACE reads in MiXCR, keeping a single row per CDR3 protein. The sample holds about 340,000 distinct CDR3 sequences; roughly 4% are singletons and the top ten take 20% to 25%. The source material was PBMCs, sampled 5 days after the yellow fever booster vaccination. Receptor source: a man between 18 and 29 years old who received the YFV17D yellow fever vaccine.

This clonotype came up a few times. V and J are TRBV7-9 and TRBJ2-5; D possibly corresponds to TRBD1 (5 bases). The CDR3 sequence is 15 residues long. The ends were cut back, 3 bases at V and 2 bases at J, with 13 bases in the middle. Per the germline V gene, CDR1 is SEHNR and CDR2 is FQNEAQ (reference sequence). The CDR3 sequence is CASSFPLRQQETQYF. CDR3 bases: TGTGCCAGCAGCTTCCCACTCAGACAGCAAGAGACCCAGTACTTC.

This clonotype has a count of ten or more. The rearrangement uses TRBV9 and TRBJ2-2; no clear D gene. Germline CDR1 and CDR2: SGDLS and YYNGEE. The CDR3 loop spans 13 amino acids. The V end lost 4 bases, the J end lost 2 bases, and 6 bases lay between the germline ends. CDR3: CASSYSNTGELFF. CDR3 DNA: TGTGCCAGCAGCTATTCCAACACCGGGGAGCTGTTTTTT.

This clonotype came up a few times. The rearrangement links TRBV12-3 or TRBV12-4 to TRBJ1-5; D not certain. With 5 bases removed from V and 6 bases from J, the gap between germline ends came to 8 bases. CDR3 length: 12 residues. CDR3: CASSEHRQPQHF. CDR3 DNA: TGTGCCAGCAGTGAACACCGTCAGCCCCAGCATTTT.

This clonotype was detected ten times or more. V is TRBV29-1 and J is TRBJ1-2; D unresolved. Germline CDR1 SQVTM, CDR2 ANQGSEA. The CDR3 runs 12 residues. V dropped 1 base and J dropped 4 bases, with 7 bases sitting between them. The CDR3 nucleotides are TGCAGCGTTGAAGGGACCCCCTATGGCTACACCTTC. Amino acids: CSVEGTPYGYTF. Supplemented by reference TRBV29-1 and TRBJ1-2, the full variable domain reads SAVISQKPSRDICQRGTSLTIQCQVDSQVTMMFWYRQQPGQSLTLIATANQGSEATYESGFVIDKFPISRPNLTFSTLTVSNMSPEDSSIYLCSVEGTPYGYTFGSGTRLTVV.

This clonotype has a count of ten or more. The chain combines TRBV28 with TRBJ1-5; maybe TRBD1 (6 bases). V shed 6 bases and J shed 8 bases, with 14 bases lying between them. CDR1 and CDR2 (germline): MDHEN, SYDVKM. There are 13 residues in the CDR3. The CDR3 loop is CASRGGGPKPQHF. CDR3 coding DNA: TGTGCCAGCAGAGGGGGGGGTCCCAAGCCCCAGCATTTT.

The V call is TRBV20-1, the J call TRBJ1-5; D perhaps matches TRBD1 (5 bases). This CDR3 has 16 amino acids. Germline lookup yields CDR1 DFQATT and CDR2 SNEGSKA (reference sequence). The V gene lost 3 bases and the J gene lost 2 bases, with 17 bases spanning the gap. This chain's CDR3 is CSASLVGASGNQPQHF. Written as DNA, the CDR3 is TGCAGTGCTAGTCTAGTAGGGGCAAGTGGCAATCAGCCCCAGCATTTT.

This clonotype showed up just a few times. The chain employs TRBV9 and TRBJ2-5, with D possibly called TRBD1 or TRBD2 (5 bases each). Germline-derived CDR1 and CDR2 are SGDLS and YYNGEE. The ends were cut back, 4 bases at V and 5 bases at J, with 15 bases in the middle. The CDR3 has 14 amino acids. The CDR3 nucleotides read TGTGCCAGCAGCAAGGGACGGGCCTCGGAGACCCAGTACTTC. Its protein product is CASSKGRASETQYF.

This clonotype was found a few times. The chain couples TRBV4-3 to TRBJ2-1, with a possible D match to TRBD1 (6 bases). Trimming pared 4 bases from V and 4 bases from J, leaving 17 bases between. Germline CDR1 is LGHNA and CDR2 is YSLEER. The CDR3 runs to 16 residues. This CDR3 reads CASSPRARGIYNEQFF. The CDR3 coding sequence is TGCGCCAGCAGCCCGAGGGCCAGGGGTATATACAATGAGCAGTTCTTC.

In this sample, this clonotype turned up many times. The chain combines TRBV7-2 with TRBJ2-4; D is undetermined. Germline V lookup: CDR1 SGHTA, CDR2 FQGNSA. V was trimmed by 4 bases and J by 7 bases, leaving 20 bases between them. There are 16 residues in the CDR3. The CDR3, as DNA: TGTGCCAGCAGCTCCCACTCACTCGTCGACGAGAACATTCAGTACTTC. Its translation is CASSSHSLVDENIQYF.

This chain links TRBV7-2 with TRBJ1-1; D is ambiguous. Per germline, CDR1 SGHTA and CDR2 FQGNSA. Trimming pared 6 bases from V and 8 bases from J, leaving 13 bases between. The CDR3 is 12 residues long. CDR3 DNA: TGTGCCAGCAGTCCTAAGGGTCCCGAAGCTTTCTTT. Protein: CASSPKGPEAFF.